Described below is a single T cell receptor (beta chain) sequence and its context. This sample was included in a study of blood T cell repertoires in COVID-19. Across the study: Spain, Italy and the United States supplied samples that represented acute and convalescent COVID-19. T cells, B-cell-depleted T cells, or PBMCs supplied cDNA or gDNA.

CDR1 and CDR2 from the germline V gene are SGHRS and YFSETQ. This CDR3 has 15 amino acids. V was trimmed by 0 bases and J by 1 base, leaving 11 bases between them. How the authors handled the data: Using reference gene primer amplification, nucleated cell counts were estimated. Profiling relied on immunoSEQ multiplex PCR, and the TCRdb table lists in-frame clones only, not all of them. V and J calls and clone size follow that table, whereas D and trimming were derived from the DNA. The sample has 150,000 to 200,000 clones; around nine tenths are singletons. Material for sequencing was peripheral blood. The chain employs TRBV5-1 and TRBJ2-7; D gene unclear. This receptor was identified in a man aged 18 to 30 with active or convalescent COVID-19. The CDR3, as DNA: TGCGCCAGCAGCTTGGCCAGGCCGATTTCCTACGAGCAGTACTTC. Translated, it gives CASSLARPISYEQYF.